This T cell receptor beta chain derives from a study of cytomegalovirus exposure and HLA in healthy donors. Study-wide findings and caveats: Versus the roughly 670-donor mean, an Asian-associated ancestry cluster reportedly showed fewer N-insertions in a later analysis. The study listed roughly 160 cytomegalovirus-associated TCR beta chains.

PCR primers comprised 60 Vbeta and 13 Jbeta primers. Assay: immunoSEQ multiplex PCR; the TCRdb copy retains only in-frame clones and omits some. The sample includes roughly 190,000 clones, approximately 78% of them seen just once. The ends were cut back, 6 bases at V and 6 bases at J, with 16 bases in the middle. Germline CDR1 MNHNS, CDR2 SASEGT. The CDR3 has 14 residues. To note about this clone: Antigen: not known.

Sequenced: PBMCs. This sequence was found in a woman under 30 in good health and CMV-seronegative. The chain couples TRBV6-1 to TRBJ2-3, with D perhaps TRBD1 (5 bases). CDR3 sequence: CASSFSQGLDTQYF. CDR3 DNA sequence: TGTGCCAGCAGCTTTTCGCAGGGTCTGGATACGCAGTATTTT.